This T cell receptor beta chain derives from a study of shared clonotypes between healthy human individuals. For the study at large: Researchers assigned three CD4 naive, three CD4 memory, two CD8 naive and one CD8 memory plate to each donor.

A note on this clone: The antigen is undetermined.

Naive CD8 cells, CD45RO-negative and positively selected for CCR7, excluded terminally differentiated effector memory CD45RA+ cells. The ends lost 0 bases at V and 7 bases at J; junction bases unmatched: 3. In germline, CDR1 is MNHEY, CDR2 SVGAGI. This CDR3 region has 14 residues. This was a deep-level run. The assay was immunoSEQ multiplex PCR, and TCRdb's table has in-frame clones only and misses some. The sample holds 700,000 to 950,000 clones, about 96% seen once. Findings of the study overall: Blood was the only sampled material, and tissue repertoires likely differ. A generally larger estimated richness was seen in naive subsets than in memory subsets.

J is TRBJ2-1 and V is TRBV6-5; 7 positions match TRBD1. The TCR was taken from a man aged 25 to 40 in good health. The specimen sequenced was naive CD8+ T cells sorted from blood. CDR3 loop: CASSYSIQGNEQFF. In DNA, the CDR3 is TGTGCCAGCAGTTACTCTATACAGGGGAATGAGCAGTTCTTC.